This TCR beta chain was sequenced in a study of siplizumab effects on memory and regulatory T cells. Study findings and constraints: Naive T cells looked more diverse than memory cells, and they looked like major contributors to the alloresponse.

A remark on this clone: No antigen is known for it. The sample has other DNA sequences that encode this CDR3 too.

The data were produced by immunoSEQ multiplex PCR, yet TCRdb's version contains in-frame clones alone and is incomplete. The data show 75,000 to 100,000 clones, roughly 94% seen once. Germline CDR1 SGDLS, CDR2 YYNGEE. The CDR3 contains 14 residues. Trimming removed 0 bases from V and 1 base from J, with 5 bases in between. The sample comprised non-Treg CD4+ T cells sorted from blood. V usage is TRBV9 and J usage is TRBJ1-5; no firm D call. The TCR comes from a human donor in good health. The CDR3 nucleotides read TGTGCCAGCAGCGTAGAAGGCAGCAATCAGCCCCAGCATTTT. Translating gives CASSVEGSNQPQHF.